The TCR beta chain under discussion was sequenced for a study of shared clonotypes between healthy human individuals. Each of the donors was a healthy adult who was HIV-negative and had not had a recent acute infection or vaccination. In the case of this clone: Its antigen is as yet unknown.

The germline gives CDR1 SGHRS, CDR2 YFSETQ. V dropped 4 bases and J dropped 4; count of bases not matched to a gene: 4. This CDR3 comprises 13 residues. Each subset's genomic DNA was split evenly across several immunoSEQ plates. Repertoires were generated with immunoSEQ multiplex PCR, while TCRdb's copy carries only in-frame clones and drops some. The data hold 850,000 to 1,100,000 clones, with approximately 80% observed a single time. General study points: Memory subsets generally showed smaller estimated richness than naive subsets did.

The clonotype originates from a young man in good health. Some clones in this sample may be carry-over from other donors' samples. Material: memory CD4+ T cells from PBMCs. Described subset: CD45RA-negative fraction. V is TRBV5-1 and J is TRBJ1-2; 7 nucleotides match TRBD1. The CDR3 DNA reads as TGCGCCAGCAGCCTGACAGGGACCTATGGCTACACCTTC. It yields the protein CASSLTGTYGYTF.